Below, 25 T cell receptor beta chains from the same sample are listed, as sequenced in a study of blood T cell repertoires in COVID-19. Repertoires were generated with immunoSEQ multiplex PCR, while TCRdb's copy carries only in-frame clones and drops some. The sample has 200,000 to 250,000 clones; 70% to 90% are singletons. Sequenced sample: peripheral blood. These receptor sequences come from a man aged 60 to 69 with acute or convalescent COVID-19.

The V call is TRBV6-5, the J call TRBJ1-1; 7 bases align to TRBD1. This CDR3 contains 15 residues. V lost 0 bases, J lost 7 bases, and 8 bases stayed unmatched. Germline V gene lookup returns CDR1 MNHEY and CDR2 SVGAGI. CDR3 DNA: TGTGCCAGCAGTTACTCAACTAGGGGGCCTGATGAAGCTTTCTTT. Its protein product is CASSYSTRGPDEAFF.

The chain joins TRBV7-2 to TRBJ1-2; D is unclear. CDR1 and CDR2 from the germline V gene are SGHTA and FQGNSA. The CDR3 contains 14 residues. V was clipped by 2 bases and J by 8 bases, with 15 bases between them. CDR3 nucleotide sequence: TGTGCCAGCAGCTTAATGTTGGCCTCCCCCGGCTACACCTTC. Protein product: CASSLMLASPGYTF.

The V and J genes are TRBV28 and TRBJ2-5, with 9 bases identical to TRBD1. This CDR3 contains 12 residues. Germline CDR1 MDHEN, CDR2 SYDVKM. V was pared by 5 bases and J by 7 bases, with 2 bases of the junction left unmatched. The DNA for the CDR3 is TGTGCCAGCAGTATGGGACAGGGGACCCAGTACTTC. Translated, it gives CASSMGQGTQYF.

This clone was found a few times. The V gene is TRBV9, the J gene TRBJ1-2, with D perhaps matching TRBD1 (6 bases). CDR3 length: 16 amino acids. CDR1 is SGDLS and CDR2 is YYNGEE in the germline V gene. V shed 2 bases and J shed 5 bases, with 19 bases lying between them. Here the CDR3 reads CASSVHRTAISYGYTF. The CDR3 DNA is TGTGCCAGCAGCGTCCACAGGACAGCGATCTCTTATGGCTACACCTTC. The whole variable domain, remainder taken from reference TRBV9 and TRBJ1-2, is DSGVTQTPKHLITATGQRVTLRCSPRSGDLSVYWYQQSLDQGLQFLIQYYNGEERAKGNILERFSAQQFPDLHSELNLSSLELGDSALYFCASSVHRTAISYGYTFGSGTRLTVV.

The V gene is TRBV6-5, the J gene TRBJ2-1, with TRBD1 matching over 10 bases. CDR3 length equals 16 residues. V gave up 2 bases and J gave up 5 bases; unmatched junction bases: 6. The germline CDR1 and CDR2 sequences are MNHEY and SVGAGI. The CDR3 sequence: CASSYLDRGRNNEQFF. CDR3 coding DNA: TGTGCCAGCAGTTACCTAGACAGGGGGCGGAACAATGAGCAGTTCTTC.

J is TRBJ2-1 and V is TRBV15; 12 positions match TRBD2. The CDR3 covers 16 residues. Germline values: CDR1 LNHNV, CDR2 YYDKDF (reference sequence). The junction had 3 bases not matched to a gene; V was cut back by 0 bases and J by 6 bases. Written as DNA, the CDR3 is TGTGCCACCAGCAGAGATCTAGCGGGAGGGCTCAATGAGCAGTTCTTC. Translated, it gives CATSRDLAGGLNEQFF.

The chain joins TRBV7-9 to TRBJ1-2; D uncertain. Deletions cut 7 bases from V and 7 bases from J, with 19 bases between. Germline CDR1 reads SEHNR; CDR2 reads FQNEAQ (reference sequence). This CDR3 is 14 amino acids long. CDR3: CASTRGEVPVGYTF. The CDR3 DNA sequence: TGTGCCAGCACCCGAGGAGAGGTTCCGGTTGGCTACACCTTC.

V and J are TRBV19 and TRBJ1-1, with D uncertain. Germline V gene lookup returns CDR1 LNHDA and CDR2 SQIVND (reference sequence). There are 14 residues in the CDR3. Trimming pared 5 bases from V and 2 bases from J, leaving 12 bases between. CDR3 nucleotide sequence: TGTGCCAGTAGTCCCCGGCGGGTAAACACTGAAGCTTTCTTT. Translation: CASSPRRVNTEAFF.

V is TRBV5-1 and J is TRBJ2-3; 9 positions agree with TRBD1. The CDR3 extends over 14 amino acids. The V gene's germline CDR1 is SGHRS and CDR2 YFSETQ. J lost 4 bases, V lost 4 bases, and 4 bases had no gene match. CDR3: CASSLTGGPDTQYF. The CDR3 DNA is TGCGCCAGCAGCCTGACAGGGGGTCCAGATACGCAGTATTTT.

V and J are TRBV6-5 and TRBJ2-2; possible D gene TRBD1, 5 bases. The CDR3 covers 14 residues. CDR1 is MNHEY, CDR2 SVGAGI, per germline. V lost 2 bases, J lost 3 bases, and 7 bases lay in between. CDR3 DNA: TGTGCCAGCAGTTACGACAGAGACACCGGGGAGCTGTTTTTT. Its protein is CASSYDRDTGELFF.

The V gene is TRBV19, the J gene TRBJ1-1, with D uncertain. In germline, CDR1 is LNHDA, CDR2 SQIVND (reference sequence). V shed 3 bases and J shed 5 bases, with 13 bases lying between them. The CDR3 is 14 residues long. Here the CDR3 DNA reads TGTGCCAGTAGTATCGGAGTCAGAGGGACTGAAGCTTTCTTT. Translation gives CASSIGVRGTEAFF.

The V and J genes are TRBV6-5 and TRBJ1-5, with D tentatively TRBD1 (5 bases). Germline assignment: CDR1 MNHEY and CDR2 SVGAGI. This CDR3 spans 14 amino acids. V was cut by 3 bases and J by 4 bases, with 10 bases left in between. The CDR3 protein is CASSYRGKNQPQHF. The CDR3, as DNA: TGTGCCAGCAGTTATAGGGGCAAAAATCAGCCCCAGCATTTT.

This chain joins TRBV6-5 and TRBJ1-6; D ambiguous. The CDR3 is made up of 14 amino acids. Germline V gene lookup returns CDR1 MNHEY and CDR2 SVGAGI. V shed 6 bases and J shed 5 bases, with 11 bases lying between them. As DNA, the CDR3 is TGTGCCAGCAGGTCTGGGCCAGATAATTCACCCCTCCACTTT. Translated, it gives CASRSGPDNSPLHF.

Only a few counts were recorded for this clone. V and J are TRBV28 and TRBJ2-7; 11 bases agree with TRBD2. The V and J ends lost 7 bases and 4 bases, in that order; junction bases with no gene match: 12. Germline V lookup: CDR1 MDHEN, CDR2 SYDVKM. This CDR3 contains 16 residues. The CDR3 protein is CASKGQLAGGRYEQYF. The CDR3 coding sequence is TGTGCCAGCAAGGGGCAGCTAGCGGGAGGAAGGTACGAGCAGTACTTC.

This clone was observed a handful of times. V is TRBV7-8 and J is TRBJ2-1, with no clear D. V lost 7 bases to trimming and J lost 5 bases, with 9 bases between them. Germline V gene sequence: CDR1 SGHVS, CDR2 FQNEAQ. The CDR3 is made up of 12 amino acids. The CDR3 DNA reads TGTGCCAGCACCCCCCCAAACAATGAGCAGTTCTTC. Amino acid sequence: CASTPPNNEQFF.

The chain carries TRBV27 and TRBJ2-3; D remains ambiguous. From germline, CDR1 is MNHEY and CDR2 SMNVEV (reference sequence). Trimming took 5 bases from V and 3 from J, leaving 18 bases between them. The length of the CDR3 is 16 residues. The CDR3 spells CASSHPRSEVTDTQYF. CDR3 nucleotide sequence: TGTGCCAGCAGTCACCCCAGGTCGGAAGTGACAGATACGCAGTATTTT.

V usage is TRBV7-2 and J usage is TRBJ2-2; TRBD2 matches at 10 bases. Per the germline V gene, CDR1 is SGHTA and CDR2 is FQGNSA. This CDR3 spans 16 amino acids. The ends lost 5 bases at V and 6 bases at J; junction bases unmatched: 9. CDR3 sequence reads: CASSERAGGPSGELFF. In DNA form, the CDR3 reads TGTGCCAGCAGCGAACGAGCGGGAGGGCCTTCCGGGGAGCTGTTTTTT.

The gene calls are TRBV11-3 and TRBJ2-7; tentatively, D is TRBD1 (6 bases). CDR3 size: 14 residues. V shed 2 bases and J shed 2 bases, with 10 bases lying between them. CDR1 is SGHNT and CDR2 is YENEEA in the germline V gene. Here the CDR3 reads CASSLTGTTYEQYF. The CDR3 DNA follows: TGTGCCAGCAGCTTAACCGGGACAACCTACGAGCAGTACTTC.

This chain uses TRBV5-6 with TRBJ2-1, with 7 nucleotides matching TRBD2. CDR1 is SGHDT, CDR2 YYEEEE, per germline. CDR3 length equals 15 residues. V lost 0 bases, J lost 7 bases, and 7 bases stayed unmatched. CDR3 coding DNA: TGTGCCAGCAGCTTGGGGACTAGAGGTTTGAATGAGCAGTTCTTC. It translates to CASSLGTRGLNEQFF.

The J gene is TRBJ2-2, the V gene TRBV4-3; D is possibly TRBD1 (5 bases). Germline CDR1 reads LGHNA; CDR2 reads YSLEER. This CDR3 spans 14 amino acids. V was trimmed by 6 bases and J by 4 bases, leaving 12 bases between them. CDR3 in DNA: TGCGCCAGCAGACAGACAGTGGGCACCGGGGAGCTGTTTTTT. Protein: CASRQTVGTGELFF.

The rearrangement joins TRBV7-9 to TRBJ1-2, with 7 bases identical to TRBD1. CDR1 is SEHNR, CDR2 FQNEAQ, per germline (reference sequence). Trimming cost V 1 base and J 4 bases; bases outside gene matches: 9. The CDR3 has 16 residues. CDR3 sequence: CASSLEGGGDGYGYTF. Written as DNA, the CDR3 is TGTGCCAGCAGCTTAGAAGGAGGGGGCGATGGCTATGGCTACACCTTC.

This clone was counted once. The genes are TRBV9 and TRBJ2-2; perhaps TRBD2 as D (7 bases). Germline V gene data show CDR1 as SGDLS and CDR2 as YYNGEE. The CDR3 consists of 19 residues. Trimming pared 0 bases from V and 1 base from J, leaving 19 bases between. Here the CDR3 DNA reads TGTGCCAGCAGCGTAGTACCAGGGGTAGCGGGTCTGAACACCGGGGAGCTGTTTTTT. It yields the protein CASSVVPGVAGLNTGELFF.

The CDR3 is CSVERRTLLFETDTQYF. The CDR3 DNA follows: TGCAGCGTTGAAAGGAGAACTCTCCTCTTTGAGACAGATACGCAGTATTTT. V and J are TRBV29-1 and TRBJ2-3; D uncertain. Trimming took 2 bases from V and 3 from J, leaving 21 bases between them. The germline V gene encodes CDR1 SQVTM and CDR2 ANQGSEA. The CDR3 runs 17 residues.

The rearrangement uses TRBV7-2 and TRBJ2-5, with D possibly TRBD2 on 6 matching bases. The CDR3 has 14 amino acids. Per germline, CDR1 SGHTA and CDR2 FQGNSA. Trimming took 5 bases from V and 5 from J, leaving 15 bases between them. The CDR3 bases are TGTGCCAGCAGCCTCCGACTAGACGGGGAGACCCAGTACTTC. Amino acids: CASSLRLDGETQYF.

The V and J genes are TRBV29-1 and TRBJ1-5, with D possibly being TRBD1 (5 bases). Germline V gene sequence: CDR1 SQVTM, CDR2 ANQGSEA. V was pared by 0 bases and J by 7 bases, with 13 bases between. CDR3 size: 14 residues. The CDR3 spells CSVEEGGGAQPQHF. In nucleotides, the CDR3 is TGCAGCGTTGAAGAGGGCGGGGGTGCACAGCCCCAGCATTTT.